This record looks at one T cell receptor beta chain sequence and its context. The sample belongs to a study of blood T cell repertoires in COVID-19. Study details: The cDNA or gDNA used as material had been derived from T cells, B-cell-depleted T cells, or PBMCs.

V was clipped by 4 bases and J by 7 bases, with 17 bases between them. This CDR3 contains 16 residues. Per germline, CDR1 SNHLY and CDR2 FYNNEI. How the authors handled the data: Amplification of reference gene primers was used by the study to estimate nucleated cell counts. The assay was immunoSEQ multiplex PCR, and TCRdb's table has in-frame clones only and misses some. V and J calls and clone size are given by that table; D and trimming were obtained from the DNA. The sample consists of some 22,000 clones, about nine tenths of them appearing once. This TCR came from a woman of 80 years or more with acute or convalescent COVID-19. Sequenced material: peripheral blood. This chain joins TRBV2 and TRBJ1-6; unclear D gene. The CDR3 protein is CASSVTLSGGNSPLHF. CDR3 coding DNA: TGTGCCAGCAGTGTCACCCTCTCAGGTGGGAATTCACCCCTCCACTTT.